This T cell receptor (gamma chain) was captured by sequencing in a study of gamma-delta chains in newborns, infants, children. About the study: Polyclonal expansion of innate γδ T cells after birth follows microbial exposure.

TCRdb fed the reads into CATT to redo clone calling. The sample holds about 1,700 gamma-chain clones, roughly an eighth seen once. This clone appeared a few times. The mismatch at residue 14 between this DNA's translation and the TCRdb protein of a much larger clone likely reflects a read error; the protein shown is translated from the DNA. From germline, CDR1 is GITISATS and CDR2 ISYDGTV (reference sequence). The CDR3 totals 16 residues. The chain joins TRGV9 to TRGJP. The receptor's source is a child who was a newborn, infant or young child, either healthy, febrile or measles-vaccinated (not recorded which). Sample: blood. The CDR3 bases are TGTGCCTTGTGGGAGGTGCTCGAGTTGGGCAAAAAAATCATGGTATTT. Its translation: CALWEVLELGKKIMVF.